What follows are 19 T cell receptor beta chains derived from one specimen sequenced in a study of regulatory T cells in long-lasting Graves disease. Time point specified: newly diagnosed GD, antithyroid drugs for less than 3 months. Generation of the TCR library employed RNA extracted from PBMCs. Investigators prepared the TCR beta libraries by applying iRepertoire HTBI primers and Arm-PCR of CDR3 regions. TCRdb fed the multiplex PCR reads into MiXCR, producing one record per CDR3 protein. The sample shows around 400,000 distinct CDR3 sequences, over 12% of them seen only once. The sample was also linked to a second study, of T cells in Graves' hyperthyroidism and ophthalmopathy.

This specimen consisted of peripheral blood mononuclear cells (PBMCs), obtained at new diagnosis, from a patient treated with antithyroid drugs. The receptors here all came from a woman aged 40 to 50 with Graves disease.

This clonotype was counted many times. The rearrangement joins TRBV20-1 to TRBJ1-4, with D maybe TRBD1 (5 bases). This CDR3 has 16 amino acids. Germline V gives CDR1 DFQATT, CDR2 SNEGSKA (reference sequence). V lost 5 bases, J lost 7 bases, and 23 bases lay in between. CDR3: CSASLGLLVGSEKLFF. The CDR3 DNA reads TGCAGTGCTTCGCTGGGGCTTCTAGTGGGAAGTGAAAAACTGTTTTTT.

V is TRBV2 and J is TRBJ1-5; the match to TRBD1 covers 8 bases. V lost 8 bases and J lost 4; bases outside the gene matches: 10. This CDR3 spans 15 amino acids. CDR1 SNHLY and CDR2 FYNNEI come from the germline V gene. CDR3 region: CASGETGVGNQPQHF. The CDR3, as DNA: TGTGCCAGCGGGGAGACAGGGGTTGGAAATCAGCCCCAGCATTTT. The full variable domain, completed using reference TRBV2 and TRBJ1-5, is EPEVTQTPSHQVTQMGQEVILRCVPISNHLYFYWYRQILGQKVEFLVSFYNNEISEKSEIFDDQFSVERPDGSNFTLKIRSTKLEDSAMYFCASGETGVGNQPQHFGDGTRLSIL.

This clonotype was picked up many times. V and J are TRBV20-1 and TRBJ2-7; 8 bases are shared with TRBD2. From germline, CDR1 is DFQATT and CDR2 SNEGSKA (reference sequence). V gave up 5 bases and J gave up 4 bases; unmatched junction bases: 10. The CDR3 is made up of 14 amino acids. The CDR3 DNA is TGCAGTGCTGCCACACTAGCGGAGCCTTACGAGCAGTACTTC. Protein product: CSAATLAEPYEQYF.

This clonotype was seen at least ten times. V usage is TRBV20-1 and J usage is TRBJ2-7, with TRBD2 identical over 12 bases. The CDR3 extends over 15 amino acids. Germline V CDR1 and CDR2: DFQATT, SNEGSKA (reference sequence). Trimming cost V 6 bases and J 6 bases; bases outside gene matches: 12. CDR3 sequence: CSAKLSSGRAGEQYF. The DNA of the CDR3 is TGCAGTGCCAAATTATCTAGCGGGAGGGCCGGCGAGCAGTACTTC.

In its sample, this clonotype was seen many times. The chain links TRBV28 to TRBJ1-3, with TRBD1 matching over 7 bases. V shed 5 bases, J shed 4 bases, and the junction held 5 bases outside the gene matches. The CDR3 length is 14 residues. CDR1 MDHEN and CDR2 SYDVKM come from the germline V gene. This CDR3 is CASSPTGTGNTIYF. CDR3 nucleotides: TGTGCCAGCAGTCCGACAGGGACCGGAAACACCATATATTTT.

This clonotype was picked up many times. The rearrangement uses TRBV2 and TRBJ2-1; maybe TRBD2 (5 bases). This CDR3 region has 13 residues. Germline lookup yields CDR1 SNHLY and CDR2 FYNNEI. The V and J ends lost 6 bases and 5 bases respectively, with 11 bases between them. For the CDR3, the DNA is TGTGCCAGCAGGGACTTTGCGAACAATGAGCAGTTCTTC. Amino acid sequence: CASRDFANNEQFF.

This clonotype was counted at least ten times. J is TRBJ2-1 and V is TRBV14; D might be TRBD1 (5 bases). V shed 3 bases and J shed 4 bases, with 10 bases lying between them. The CDR3 sequence is 14 residues long. Germline loops: CDR1 SGHDN, CDR2 FVKESK. CDR3 bases: TGTGCCAGCAGCCAGCTGGCAGGGTACAATGAGCAGTTCTTC. It yields the protein CASSQLAGYNEQFF.

This clonotype showed up many times. The rearrangement joins TRBV11-2 to TRBJ2-1; perhaps TRBD1 as D (5 bases). The CDR3 loop spans 16 amino acids. V lost 5 bases and J lost 7, with 21 bases in between. Germline CDR1 and CDR2: SGHAT and FQNNGV. CDR3 sequence (DNA): TGTGCCAGCAGCCCATTTCGCGGACACGTCTCGAATGAGCAGTTCTTC. Encoded protein: CASSPFRGHVSNEQFF.

This clonotype occurred a few times. The gene calls are TRBV11-3 and TRBJ2-3; no reliable D call. V gave up 1 base and J gave up 1 base, with 9 bases separating them. CDR1 and CDR2 (germline): SGHNT, YENEEA. This CDR3 is 15 amino acids long. The CDR3, as DNA: TGTGCCAGCAGCTTAGGGGGTCTTCGCACAGATACGCAGTATTTT. Protein product: CASSLGGLRTDTQYF.

V and J are TRBV9 and TRBJ2-3; 9 bases fit TRBD2. The CDR3 consists of 15 residues. CDR1 is SGDLS and CDR2 is YYNGEE in the germline V gene. The trim removed 0 bases at V and 4 bases at J, leaving 3 bases unmatched. The CDR3 sequence: CASSVVAGVADTQYF. The CDR3 bases are TGTGCCAGCAGCGTAGTAGCGGGAGTGGCAGATACGCAGTATTTT.

V is TRBV7-6 and J is TRBJ2-1; 9 positions agree with TRBD2. V lost 2 bases, J lost 4 bases, and 6 bases stayed unmatched. The CDR3 runs 16 residues. Per the germline V gene, CDR1 is SGHVS and CDR2 is FNYEAQ. The CDR3 nucleotides read TGTGCCAGCAGCTTAACCCCGGGACTAGCATACAATGAGCAGTTCTTC. It translates to CASSLTPGLAYNEQFF.

The J gene is TRBJ2-1, the V gene TRBV7-8; D may be TRBD1 or TRBD2 (5 bases each). Germline V lookup: CDR1 SGHVS, CDR2 FQNEAQ. CDR3 length: 18 amino acids. The V end lost 2 bases, the J end lost 4 bases, and 21 bases lay between the germline ends. The CDR3, as DNA: TGTGCCAGCAGCTTAAAGCAAGGTTCTGGGGGTATTTACAATGAGCAGTTCTTC. Protein sequence: CASSLKQGSGGIYNEQFF.

This clonotype was observed many times. This sequence joins TRBV18 and TRBJ1-3; D is uncertain. Germline loops: CDR1 KGHSH, CDR2 LQKENI. V lost 4 bases to trimming and J lost 2 bases, with 6 bases between them. The length of the CDR3 is 13 residues. This chain's CDR3 is CASSQNTGNTIYF. The DNA of the CDR3 is TGTGCCAGCTCACAAAATACTGGAAACACCATATATTTT. The full variable domain, with the rest looked up from reference TRBV18 and TRBJ1-3, is NAGVMQNPRHLVRRRGQEARLRCSPMKGHSHVYWYRQLPEEGLKFMVYLQKENIIDESGMPKERFSAEFPKEGPSILRIQQVVRGDSAAYFCASSQNTGNTIYFGEGSWLTVV.

This clonotype was recorded many times. The rearrangement uses TRBV5-1 and TRBJ2-7; 10 bases are shared with TRBD2. The V and J ends lost 4 bases and 4 bases, in that order; junction bases with no gene match: 5. CDR1 and CDR2 (germline): SGHRS, YFSETQ. The length of the CDR3 is 14 residues. The CDR3 reads CASSPTSGFYEQYF. The CDR3 DNA reads as TGCGCCAGCAGCCCGACTAGCGGGTTTTACGAGCAGTACTTC.

This clonotype was picked up many times. The rearrangement joins TRBV11-2 to TRBJ2-7; D remains unclear. Germline V gene data show CDR1 as SGHAT and CDR2 as FQNNGV. This CDR3 has 13 amino acids. The V end lost 5 bases, the J end lost 7 bases, and 15 bases lay between the germline ends. The CDR3 is CASSPGGALEQYF. In DNA, the CDR3 is TGTGCCAGCAGCCCTGGCGGCGCGCTGGAGCAGTACTTC.

This clonotype has at least ten counts. CDR3 DNA sequence: TGTGCTAGTGGTTTAGGTGGCTCCTACGAGCAGTACTTC. This codes for CASGLGGSYEQYF. This chain uses TRBV12-5 with TRBJ2-7; D remains unclear. Per the germline V gene, CDR1 is LGHNT and CDR2 is FRNRAP. Trimming left V 3 bases short and J 0 bases short, with 6 bases between. The CDR3 is 13 residues long.

The genes are TRBV6-2 or TRBV6-3 and TRBJ2-1, with D unresolved. This CDR3 contains 16 residues. Germline values: CDR1 MNHEY, CDR2 SVGEGT. V gave up 4 bases and J gave up 0 bases, with 13 bases separating them. Here the CDR3 reads CASSLGVRSSYNEQFF. As DNA, the CDR3 is TGTGCCAGCAGTTTAGGCGTGAGGAGCTCCTACAATGAGCAGTTCTTC.

This clonotype came up many times. The chain carries TRBV2 and TRBJ1-5; 7 bases align to TRBD1. Germline CDR1 is SNHLY and CDR2 is FYNNEI. The length of the CDR3 is 15 residues. Trimming at V came to 4 bases and at J to 2 bases, leaving 5 bases not matched to a gene. CDR3 protein: CASSAQGDRNQPQHF. The CDR3 nucleotides read TGTGCCAGCAGTGCCCAGGGGGATCGCAATCAGCCCCAGCATTTT. The whole variable domain, remainder taken from reference TRBV2 and TRBJ1-5, is EPEVTQTPSHQVTQMGQEVILRCVPISNHLYFYWYRQILGQKVEFLVSFYNNEISEKSEIFDDQFSVERPDGSNFTLKIRSTKLEDSAMYFCASSAQGDRNQPQHFGDGTRLSIL.

This clonotype has more than one count but fewer than ten. This chain links TRBV5-1 with TRBJ2-3, with D possibly matching TRBD1 (5 bases). CDR1 is SGHRS and CDR2 is YFSETQ in the germline V gene. The V gene lost 6 bases and the J gene lost 4 bases, with 15 bases spanning the gap. This CDR3 region has 14 residues. The CDR3 spells CASMEGVAPDTQYF. DNA for the CDR3: TGCGCCAGCATGGAAGGGGTGGCCCCAGATACGCAGTATTTT.